This T cell receptor beta chain was obtained from a study of pediatric ulcerative colitis. The assay was run at survey level. Samples were sequenced at Survey level, maximum 500,000 reads. This table comes from immunoSEQ multiplex PCR, and its TCRdb copy is limited to in-frame clones, with some not included. The sample carries some 25,000 clones, approximately 71% recorded once. The rectum was sampled with one to two pinch biopsies at colonoscopy. V lost 2 bases and J lost 3; bases outside the gene matches: 15. The length of the CDR3 is 17 residues. CDR1 and CDR2 from the germline V gene are SQVTM and ANQGSEA. A note on this clone: Antigen unknown.

Study findings and constraints: A couple of rectal CDR3 clonotypes occurred in all ulcerative colitis patients. Clonal expansions reduced rectal repertoire diversity in acute severe colitis.

The sample consisted of gut tissue. The chain uses TRBV29-1 and TRBJ1-1; 7 nucleotides align to TRBD1. The sequence came from a boy aged 5-17 years with severe ulcerative colitis. The CDR3 DNA is TGCAGCGTTGAACAATATTCGAGAGGGGGCATCGACACTGAAGCTTTCTTT. This codes for CSVEQYSRGGIDTEAFF. The full variable domain, rest sourced from reference TRBV29-1 and TRBJ1-1, is SAVISQKPSRDICQRGTSLTIQCQVDSQVTMMFWYRQQPGQSLTLIATANQGSEATYESGFVIDKFPISRPNLTFSTLTVSNMSPEDSSIYLCSVEQYSRGGIDTEAFFGQGTRLTVV.